The clone carrying this T cell receptor beta chain was counted between two and nine times. Its antigen is unknown. Using constant-segment primers, 5'RACE produced TCR alpha and TCR beta cDNA libraries carrying sample barcodes and UMIs. One entry per CDR3 protein results from TCRdb running MiXCR on the 5' RACE reads. The repertoire has about 140,000 distinct CDR3 sequences, around 21% of them found once; the top ten carry around 2%. Trimming stripped 1 base from V and 2 bases from J, with 8 bases between. The CDR3 is 15 residues long. These data originate in a study of T-cell memory formation after mild COVID-19. Study background: TCR clusters were largely donor specific. Study conclusions and caveats: There were some responding clones in pre-infection memory, which suggested that cross-reactive memory had joined.

The rearrangement joins TRBV12-3 or TRBV12-4 to TRBJ2-2; D gene ambiguous. The TCR comes from an adult woman who had mild COVID-19 (a few samples of this study predate the infection). Cell type and time point are not known. Material: PBMCs or a T cell subset sorted from them (not recorded which). CDR3 coding DNA: TGTGCCAGCAGTTTAGGCATCGGCAACACCGGGGAGCTGTTTTTT. The encoded protein is CASSLGIGNTGELFF.